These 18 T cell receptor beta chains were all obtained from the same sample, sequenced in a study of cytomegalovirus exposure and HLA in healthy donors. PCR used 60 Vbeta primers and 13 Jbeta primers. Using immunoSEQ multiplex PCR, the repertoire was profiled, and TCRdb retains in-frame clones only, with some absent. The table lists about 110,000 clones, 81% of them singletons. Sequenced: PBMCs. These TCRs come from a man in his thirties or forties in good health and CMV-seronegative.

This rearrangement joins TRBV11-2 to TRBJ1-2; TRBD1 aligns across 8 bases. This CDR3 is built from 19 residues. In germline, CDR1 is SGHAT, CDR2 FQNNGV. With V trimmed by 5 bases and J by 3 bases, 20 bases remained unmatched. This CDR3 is CASSPLSPRDQGADYGYTF. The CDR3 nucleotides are TGTGCCAGCAGCCCCCTAAGCCCCCGGGATCAGGGGGCGGACTATGGCTACACCTTC.

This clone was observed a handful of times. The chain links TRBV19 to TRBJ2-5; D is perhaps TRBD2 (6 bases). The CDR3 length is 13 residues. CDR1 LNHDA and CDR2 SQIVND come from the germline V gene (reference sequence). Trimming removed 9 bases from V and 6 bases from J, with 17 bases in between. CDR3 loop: CASVTRDWKTQYF. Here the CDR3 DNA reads TGTGCCAGCGTCACCAGGGACTGGAAGACCCAGTACTTC.

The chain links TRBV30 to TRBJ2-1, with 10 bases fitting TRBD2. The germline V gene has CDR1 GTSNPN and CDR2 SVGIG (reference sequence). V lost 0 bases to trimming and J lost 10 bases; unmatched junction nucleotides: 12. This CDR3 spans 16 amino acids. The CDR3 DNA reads TGTGCCTGGAGTGTAAATTTGCGAGCGGGAGGGTGGGAGCAGTTCTTC. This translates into CAWSVNLRAGGWEQFF.

As DNA, the CDR3 is TGTGCCAGCAGCTCTTACTACAATGAGCAGTTCTTC. Its protein product is CASSSYYNEQFF. The chain uses TRBV5-6 and TRBJ2-1; D call uncertain. Germline lookup yields CDR1 SGHDT and CDR2 YYEEEE. Trimming cost V 3 bases and J 3 bases, with 4 bases left between them. The CDR3 is 12 amino acids. Together with reference TRBV5-6 and TRBJ2-1, the CDR3 gives the full variable domain: DAGVTQSPTHLIKTRGQQVTLRCSPKSGHDTVSWYQQALGQGPQFIFQYYEEEERQRGNFPDRFSGHQFPNYSSELNVNALLLGDSALYLCASSSYYNEQFFGPGTRLTVL.

In DNA form, the CDR3 reads TGTGCCAGCAGTTACTCCCAGGGGCTACGGGCTTTCTTT. It yields the protein CASSYSQGLRAFF. V usage is TRBV6-5 and J usage is TRBJ1-1, with D possibly being TRBD1 (6 bases). Trimming shortened V by 0 bases and J by 11 bases, and 13 bases separated the two germline ends. Germline V CDR1 and CDR2: MNHEY, SVGAGI. The CDR3 loop spans 13 amino acids.

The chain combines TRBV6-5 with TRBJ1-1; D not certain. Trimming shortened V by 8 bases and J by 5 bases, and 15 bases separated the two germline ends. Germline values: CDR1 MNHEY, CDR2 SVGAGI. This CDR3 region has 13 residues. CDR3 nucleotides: TGTGCCAGCGCCTCGGGGTTCCGAACTGAAGCTTTCTTT. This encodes CASASGFRTEAFF.

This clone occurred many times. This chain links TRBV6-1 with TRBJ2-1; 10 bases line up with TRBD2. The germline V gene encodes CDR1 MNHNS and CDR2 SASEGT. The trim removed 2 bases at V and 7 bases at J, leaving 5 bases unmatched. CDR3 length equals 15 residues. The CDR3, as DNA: TGTGCCAGCAGTGAACAGCGGGGGGGCGTGAATGAGCAGTTCTTC. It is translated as CASSEQRGGVNEQFF.

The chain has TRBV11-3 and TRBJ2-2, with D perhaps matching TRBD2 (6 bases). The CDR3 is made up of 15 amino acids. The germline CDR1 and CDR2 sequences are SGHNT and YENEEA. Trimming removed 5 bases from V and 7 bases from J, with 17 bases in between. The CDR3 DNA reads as TGTGCCAGCAGCCCATATTCGGGGGAAATCGGGGAGCTGTTTTTT. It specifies CASSPYSGEIGELFF.

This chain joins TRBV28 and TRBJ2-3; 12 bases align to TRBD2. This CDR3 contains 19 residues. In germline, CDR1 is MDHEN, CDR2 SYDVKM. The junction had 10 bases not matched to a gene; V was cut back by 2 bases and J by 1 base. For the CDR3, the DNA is TGTGCCAGCAGTTTAGTTCGGCTAGCGGGAGGGCCTGGCACAGATACGCAGTATTTT. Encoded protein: CASSLVRLAGGPGTDTQYF.

CDR3 nucleotide sequence: TGTGCCAGCTCACCTCATGAGTTCTACGAGCAGTACTTC. Protein product: CASSPHEFYEQYF. V usage is TRBV18 and J usage is TRBJ2-7; D unresolved. Trimming removed 3 bases from V and 3 bases from J, with 9 bases in between. The CDR3 runs to 13 residues. Germline CDR1 is KGHSH and CDR2 is LQKENI.

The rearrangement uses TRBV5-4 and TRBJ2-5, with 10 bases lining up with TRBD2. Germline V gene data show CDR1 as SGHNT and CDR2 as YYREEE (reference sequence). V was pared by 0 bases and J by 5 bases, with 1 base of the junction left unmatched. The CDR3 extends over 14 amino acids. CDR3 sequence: CASSLGLAGETQYF. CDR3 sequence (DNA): TGTGCCAGCAGCTTGGGACTAGCGGGTGAGACCCAGTACTTC.

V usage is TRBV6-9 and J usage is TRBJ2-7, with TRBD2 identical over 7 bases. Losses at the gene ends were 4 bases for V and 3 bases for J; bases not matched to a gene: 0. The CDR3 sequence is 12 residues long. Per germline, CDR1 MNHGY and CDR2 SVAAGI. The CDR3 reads CASSSSGYEQYF. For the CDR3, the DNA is TGTGCCAGCAGTTCTAGCGGCTACGAGCAGTACTTC.

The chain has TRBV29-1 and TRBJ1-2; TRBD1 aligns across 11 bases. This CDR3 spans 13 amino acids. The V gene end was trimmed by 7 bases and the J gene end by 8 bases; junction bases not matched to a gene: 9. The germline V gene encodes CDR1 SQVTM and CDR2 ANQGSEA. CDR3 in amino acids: CSADGQGARGYTF. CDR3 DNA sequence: TGCAGCGCAGATGGACAGGGGGCTCGGGGCTACACCTTC.

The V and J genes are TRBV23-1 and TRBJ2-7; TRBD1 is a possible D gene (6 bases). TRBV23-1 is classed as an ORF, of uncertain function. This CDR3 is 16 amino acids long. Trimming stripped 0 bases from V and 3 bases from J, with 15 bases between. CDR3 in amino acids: CASSQSGPGVRYEQYF. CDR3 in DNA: TGCGCCAGCAGTCAATCTGGGCCAGGGGTCCGCTACGAGCAGTACTTC.

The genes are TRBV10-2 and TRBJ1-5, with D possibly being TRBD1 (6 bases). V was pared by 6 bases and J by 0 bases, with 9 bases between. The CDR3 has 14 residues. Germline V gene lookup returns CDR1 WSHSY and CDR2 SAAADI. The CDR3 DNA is TGCGCCAGCAGGACAGGTGATAGCAATCAGCCCCAGCATTTT. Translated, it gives CASRTGDSNQPQHF.

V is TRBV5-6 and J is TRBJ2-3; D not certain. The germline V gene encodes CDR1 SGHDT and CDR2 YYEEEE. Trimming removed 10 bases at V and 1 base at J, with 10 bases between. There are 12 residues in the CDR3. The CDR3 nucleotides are TGTGCCTCCCGCCGGGGCACAGATACGCAGTATTTT. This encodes CASRRGTDTQYF.

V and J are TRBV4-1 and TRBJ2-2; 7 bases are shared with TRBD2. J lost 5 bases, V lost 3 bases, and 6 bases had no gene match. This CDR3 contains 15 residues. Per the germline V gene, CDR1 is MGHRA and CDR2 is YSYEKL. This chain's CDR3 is CASSQPRRGTGELFF. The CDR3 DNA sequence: TGCGCCAGCAGCCAGCCGCGGCGGGGGACCGGGGAGCTGTTTTTT.

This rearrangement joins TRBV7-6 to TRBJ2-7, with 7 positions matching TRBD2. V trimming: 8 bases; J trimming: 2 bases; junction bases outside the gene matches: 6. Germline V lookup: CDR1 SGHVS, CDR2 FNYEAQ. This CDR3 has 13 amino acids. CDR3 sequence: CASSSGGPYEQYF. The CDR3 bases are TGTGCCAGCTCCTCGGGGGGACCCTACGAGCAGTACTTC.